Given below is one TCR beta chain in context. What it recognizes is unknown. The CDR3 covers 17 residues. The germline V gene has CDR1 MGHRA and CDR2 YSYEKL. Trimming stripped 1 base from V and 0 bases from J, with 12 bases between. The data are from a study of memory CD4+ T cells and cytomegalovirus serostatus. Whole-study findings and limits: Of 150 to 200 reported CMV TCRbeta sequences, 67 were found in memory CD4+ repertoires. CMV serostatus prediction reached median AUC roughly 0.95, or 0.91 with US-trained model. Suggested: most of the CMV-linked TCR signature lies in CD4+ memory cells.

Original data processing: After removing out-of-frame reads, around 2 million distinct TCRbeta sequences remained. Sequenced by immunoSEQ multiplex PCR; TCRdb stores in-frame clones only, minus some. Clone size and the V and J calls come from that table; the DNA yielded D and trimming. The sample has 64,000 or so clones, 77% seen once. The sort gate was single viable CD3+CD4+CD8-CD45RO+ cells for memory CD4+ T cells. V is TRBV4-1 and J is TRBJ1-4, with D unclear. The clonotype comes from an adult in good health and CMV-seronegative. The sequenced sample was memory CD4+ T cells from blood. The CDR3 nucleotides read TGCGCCAGCAGCCAAGGCAGGACGGACTCAACTAATGAAAAACTGTTTTTT. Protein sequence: CASSQGRTDSTNEKLFF.